This is a list of T cell receptor beta chains from one sample in a study of OX40 agonist ivuxolimab in advanced cancers. Assay: immunoSEQ multiplex PCR; the TCRdb copy retains only in-frame clones and omits some. The data contain about 39,000 clones, roughly nine tenths of them singletons. The material was CD4+ or CD8+ T cells sorted from blood, obtained in a trial of the OX40 agonist ivuxolimab. The source is an adult with an advanced solid tumor such as melanoma, head and neck, liver or kidney cancer. Both conserved end residues are part of each CDR3. D genes are given only for firm matches. Not all rows give a size; the values are once, few, many and, for expanded clones, a class.

d_call clone_size j_call v_call cdr3_nt cdr3_aa
. . TRBJ2-5 TRBV15 TGTGCCACCAGCAGATTTAGGACGGGGGAAGAGACCCAGTACTTC CATSRFRTGEETQYF
TRBD1 . TRBJ2-1 TRBV6-5 TGTGCCAGCAGGCAGGCAGGGGGATCATGGAATGAGCAGTTCTTC CASRQAGGSWNEQFF
. . TRBJ2-5 TRBV19 TGTGCCAGTAGGGACAGTAACCAAGAGACCCAGTACTTC CASRDSNQETQYF
TRBD2 . TRBJ2-1 TRBV9 TGTGCCAGCAGCGGACTAGCGGGAGGCTCCTACAATGAGCAGTTCTTC CASSGLAGGSYNEQFF
. . TRBJ2-1 TRBV2 TGTGCCAGCATACAGACCTACAATGAGCAGTTCTTC CASIQTYNEQFF
TRBD1 . TRBJ1-5 TRBV19 TGTGCCAGTAGCTACGACAGGGAACGGGGACAGCCCCAGCATTTT CASSYDRERGQPQHF
. few TRBJ2-1 TRBV2 TGTGCCAGCGCACTAGGCCTCTCCTACAATGAGCAGTTCTTC CASALGLSYNEQFF
. . TRBJ2-7 TRBV11-2 TGTGCCAGCAGCCCGGGGTCGGGGTCCTACGAGCAGTACTTC CASSPGSGSYEQYF
TRBD1 . TRBJ2-3 TRBV11-3 TGTGCCAGCAGCCCAGCACCGGGACAGGGGCCCACAGATACGCAGTATTTT CASSPAPGQGPTDTQYF
. . TRBJ1-4 TRBV9 TGTGCCAGCAGCGTAGGTTCAGCAACTAATGAAAAACTGTTTTTT CASSVGSATNEKLFF
. . TRBJ2-2 TRBV6-1 TGTGCCAGCAGTGCCCCGGCAGGGAGTAGGCCCGGGGAGCTGTTTTTT CASSAPAGSRPGELFF
. . TRBJ2-7 TRBV6-1 TGTGCCAGCAGTGAAATTCGGCCAGCAATCTACGAGCAGTACTTC CASSEIRPAIYEQYF
TRBD2 few TRBJ2-7 TRBV5-3 TGTGCCAGAAGCTTTTTGACTAGCGGGAGTTACGAGCAGTACTTC CARSFLTSGSYEQYF
. . TRBJ2-3 TRBV2 TGTGCCAGCAGTGTCACAGGTGCGGTGGATACGCAGTATTTT CASSVTGAVDTQYF
. . TRBJ2-1 TRBV27 TGTGCCAGCAGCTCCCTCACGGTCTCCTACAATGAGCAGTTCTTC CASSSLTVSYNEQFF
TRBD1 . TRBJ2-7 TRBV7-8 TGTGCCAGCAGCTCTGGGACAGGGGTGGTGTGGGAGCAGTACTTC CASSSGTGVVWEQYF
TRBD2 . TRBJ2-1 TRBV7-2 TGTGCCAGCAGCACGCAGCGACTAGCGGGAGGGATCTACAATGAGCAGTTCTTC CASSTQRLAGGIYNEQFF
TRBD1 . TRBJ1-2 TRBV9 TGTGCCAGCAGCGCTTACGGGACAGGGGTTATCTATGGCTACACCTTC CASSAYGTGVIYGYTF
TRBD1 . TRBJ1-1 TRBV11-3 TGTGCCAGCAGTTTCGACAGGGCCGCTTTCTTT CASSFDRAAFF
TRBD2 . TRBJ2-1 TRBV19 TGTGCCAGTACCCTCGCGGGGGGATCCTACAATGAGCAGTTCTTC CASTLAGGSYNEQFF
. . TRBJ1-1 TRBV10-3 TGTGCCATCAGTGATGCGGTTGAAGCTTTCTTT CAISDAVEAFF
. . TRBJ2-6 TRBV28 TGTGCCAGCAGTTTCCCGAGCTCTGGGGCCAACGTCCTGACTTTC CASSFPSSGANVLTF
. . TRBJ2-5 TRBV5-4 TGTGCCAGCAGCTTGGGGCACCCGGCCGAAGAAGAGACCCAGTACTTC CASSLGHPAEEETQYF
TRBD2 . TRBJ2-7 TRBV7-6 TGTGCCAGCAGCGCCGGGGGGTCCTACGAGCAGTACTTC CASSAGGSYEQYF
TRBD2 . TRBJ2-1 TRBV11-2 TGTGCCAGCAGCTCCGGACTAGAGGCCTACAATGAGCAGTTCTTC CASSSGLEAYNEQFF
TRBD2 . TRBJ2-7 TRBV10-1 TGCGCCAGCAGTGATCCCACCAGACTAGCGGGAGGCTACGAGCAGTACTTC CASSDPTRLAGGYEQYF
TRBD2 . TRBJ2-7 TRBV11-3 TGTGCCAGCAGCTTTGAGCTAGCGGGAGTTCCCTACGAGCAGTACTTC CASSFELAGVPYEQYF
. . TRBJ2-1 TRBV28 TGTGCCAGCAGTCCCCCAGGACGCTTATACAATGAGCAGTTCTTC CASSPPGRLYNEQFF
TRBD1 . TRBJ1-2 TRBV27 TGTGCCAGCAGTTTATCGGACAGGGGGCGCGGGATCTATGGCTACACCTTC CASSLSDRGRGIYGYTF